The present T cell receptor (beta chain) was sequenced within a study of blood T cells in healthy people across ages. This clonotype was observed a few times. The CDR3 loop spans 15 amino acids. V lost 5 bases and J lost 7, with 20 bases in between. Germline V gene lookup returns CDR1 LNHNV and CDR2 YYDKDF (reference sequence). A sample-barcoded 5' primer and a J-beta primer mix were used in a second PCR of roughly 7 to 11 cycles. Via MiXCR, TCRdb re-called the 5' RACE reads, giving one row per CDR3 protein. The sample lists over 450,000 distinct CDR3 sequences; 24% were seen once. This sample also belongs to another study, concerning T cells of mothers and their children.

The sequence was obtained from a boy between 10 and 17 years old in good health. The V and J genes are TRBV15 and TRBJ1-2, with a tentative D call TRBD1 (6 bases). Sequenced input: blood. CDR3 bases: TGTGCCACCAGCGAAGAGAGCGGGGGGGCGCCTGGCTACACCTTC. It is translated as CATSEESGGAPGYTF.